This T cell receptor (beta chain) was identified in a study of beta chain features in type 1 diabetes. Study-level findings and limits: Significant though moderate, a shortening of TCRB CDR3s appeared in all four CD4+ subsets of Type 1 diabetes patients. The VDJ junctions of type 1 diabetes patients carried fewer insertions and more deletions. cDNA-based sequencing might over-represent cells highly expressing TCR. Patients showed naive, central memory and Treg TCRB repertoires that appeared more similar than those of healthy donors.

cDNA synthesis used the whole RNA isolate, giving expressed TCRB sequences. Samples of naive, central memory and regulatory T cells yielded a mean of about 3.57 million reads. TCRdb keeps only in-frame clones here, not all; method: immunoSEQ multiplex PCR. Found here are some 250,000 clones, about 11% of them singletons; the top ten hold over 0.015%. This CDR3 has 13 amino acids. The ends were cut back, 1 base at V and 3 bases at J, with 6 bases in the middle. Germline V gene sequence: CDR1 MNHEY, CDR2 SMNVEV (reference sequence). In its sample, this clone was seen a few times. Its antigen is currently unknown.

Sequences were obtained from naive CD4+ T cells from blood. The sequence was obtained from a young man with type 1 diabetes. The chain is built from TRBV27 and TRBJ1-2, with D uncertain. CDR3 DNA sequence: TGTGCCAGCAGTTTATTGAGGGACTATGGCTACACCTTC. Amino acid sequence: CASSLLRDYGYTF.